Sequencing of this T cell receptor beta chain was carried out in a study of blood T cell repertoires in COVID-19. For the study at large: Collection of acute and convalescent COVID-19 samples took place in the United States, Italy and Spain. Sources were T cells, B-cell-depleted T cells, or PBMCs; the material itself was cDNA or gDNA.

CDR1 and CDR2 (germline): MDHEN, SYDVKM. This CDR3 is built from 14 residues. Trimming removed 6 bases from V and 4 bases from J; junction bases left unmatched: 5. Authors' data handling: Cell counts per sample came from amplifying reference gene primers. Using immunoSEQ multiplex PCR, the repertoire was profiled, and TCRdb retains in-frame clones only, with some absent. V and J calls and clone size follow that table, whereas D and trimming were derived from the DNA. This table has 250,000 or so clones, about 82% appearing once. This clone was picked up a small number of times. The receptor was derived from an older man with acute or convalescent COVID-19. What was sequenced was peripheral blood. This chain joins TRBV28 and TRBJ1-4, with 7 bases that match TRBD1. The CDR3 reads CASSSGTVNEKLFF. The CDR3 DNA sequence: TGTGCCAGCAGCTCCGGGACAGTTAATGAAAAACTGTTTTTT.